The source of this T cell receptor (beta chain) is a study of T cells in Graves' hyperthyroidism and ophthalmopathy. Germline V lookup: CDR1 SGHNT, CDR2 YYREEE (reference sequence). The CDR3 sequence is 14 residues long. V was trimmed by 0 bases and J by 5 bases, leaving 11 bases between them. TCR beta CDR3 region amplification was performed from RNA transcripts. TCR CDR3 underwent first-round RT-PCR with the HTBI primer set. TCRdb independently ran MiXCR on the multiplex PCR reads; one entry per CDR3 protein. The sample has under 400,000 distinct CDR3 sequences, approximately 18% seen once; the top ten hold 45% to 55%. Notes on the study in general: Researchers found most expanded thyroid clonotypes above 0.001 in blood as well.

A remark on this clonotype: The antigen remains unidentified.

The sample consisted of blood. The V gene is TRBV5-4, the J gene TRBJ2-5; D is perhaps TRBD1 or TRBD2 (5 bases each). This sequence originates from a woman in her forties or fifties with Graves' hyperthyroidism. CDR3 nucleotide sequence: TGTGCCAGCAGCTTGGGACAGAGGGTTGAGACCCAGTACTTC. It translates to CASSLGQRVETQYF.